Sequencing of this T cell receptor (beta chain) was carried out in a study of blood T cell repertoires in COVID-19. Study as a whole: COVID-19 samples collected from the United States, Italy and Spain covered acute and convalescent phases. PBMCs, B-cell-depleted T cells, or T cells were the source of the cDNA or gDNA that made up the material.

Seattle patients were enrolled while actively infected and followed longitudinally. Authors' methods: Reference gene primers were amplified, and this amplification served to estimate nucleated cell counts. The data were produced by immunoSEQ multiplex PCR, yet TCRdb's version contains in-frame clones alone and is incomplete. From that table come the V and J calls and clone size; the DNA was used to work out D and trimming. Here the sample spans 150,000 or so clones, approximately 85% being singletons. The sample consisted of peripheral blood. The TCR was taken from a man between 60 and 70 years old with COVID-19, enrolled during active disease.

CDR3 protein: CASSSTSGGPQYF. The CDR3 DNA reads TGTGCCAGCAGCTCTACTAGCGGGGGCCCCCAGTATTTT. The chain uses TRBV7-3 and TRBJ2-3; 11 bases align to TRBD2. The germline gives CDR1 SGHTA, CDR2 FQGTGA. V gave up 4 bases and J gave up 12 bases; unmatched junction bases: 6. CDR3 length: 13 residues.